This record looks at one T cell receptor beta chain sequence and its context. Between the trimmed V and J ends, which lost 5 bases and 4 bases, there was a span of 14 bases. Germline CDR1 is MDHEN and CDR2 is SYDVKM. This CDR3 has 14 residues. Methods used by the authors: Reference gene primer amplification yielded estimated nucleated cell counts. Data came from immunoSEQ multiplex PCR; TCRdb stores just in-frame clones and leaves some out. D and trimming were read from the DNA, whereas the V and J calls and clone size are those reported in that table. The sample records approximately 270,000 clones, 70% to 90% being singletons. The entry originates in a study of blood T cell repertoires in COVID-19. For the study at large: Spain, Italy and the United States supplied samples that represented acute and convalescent COVID-19.

Source material: PBMCs or T cells enriched from blood (not recorded which). The J gene is TRBJ2-5, the V gene TRBV28, with D maybe TRBD1 (7 bases). The receptor comes from a woman aged 25 to 39 who had recovered from COVID-19. For the CDR3, the DNA is TGTGCCAGCAGTGGCCAGGGGGGCATAGAGACCCAGTACTTC. This sequence encodes CASSGQGGIETQYF.